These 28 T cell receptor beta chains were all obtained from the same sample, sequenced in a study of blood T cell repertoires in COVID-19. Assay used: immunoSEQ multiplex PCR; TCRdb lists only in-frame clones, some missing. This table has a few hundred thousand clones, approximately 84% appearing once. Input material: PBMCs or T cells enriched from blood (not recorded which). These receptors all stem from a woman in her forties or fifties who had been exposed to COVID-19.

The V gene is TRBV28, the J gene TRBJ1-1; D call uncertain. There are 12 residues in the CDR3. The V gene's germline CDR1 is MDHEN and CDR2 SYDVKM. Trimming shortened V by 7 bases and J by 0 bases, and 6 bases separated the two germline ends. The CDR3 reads CASTTLNTEAFF. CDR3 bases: TGTGCCAGCACGACTCTGAACACTGAAGCTTTCTTT.

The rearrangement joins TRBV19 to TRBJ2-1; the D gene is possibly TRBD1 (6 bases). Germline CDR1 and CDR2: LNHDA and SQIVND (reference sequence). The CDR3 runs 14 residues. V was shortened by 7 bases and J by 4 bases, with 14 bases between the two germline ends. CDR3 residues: CASKQGPGYNEQFF. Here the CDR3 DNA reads TGTGCCAGTAAGCAGGGGCCGGGGTACAATGAGCAGTTCTTC.

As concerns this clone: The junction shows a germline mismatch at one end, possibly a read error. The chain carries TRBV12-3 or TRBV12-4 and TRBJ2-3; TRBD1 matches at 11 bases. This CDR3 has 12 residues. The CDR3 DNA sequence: TGTGCCAGCAGTCGGACAGGGGGCGAGGTCCTTTTT. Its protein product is CASSRTGGEVLF.

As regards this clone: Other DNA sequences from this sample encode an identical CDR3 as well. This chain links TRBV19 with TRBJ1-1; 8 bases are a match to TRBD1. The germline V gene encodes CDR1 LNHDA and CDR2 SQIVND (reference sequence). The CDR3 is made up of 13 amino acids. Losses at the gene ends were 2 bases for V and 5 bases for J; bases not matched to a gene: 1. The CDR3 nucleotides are TGTGCCAGTAGTATAACAGGGGGAACTGAAGCTTTCTTT. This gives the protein CASSITGGTEAFF.

In nucleotides, the CDR3 is TGCGCCAGCAGTCCTCCGGGACTTATGACAGATACGCAGTATTTT. Translating gives CASSPPGLMTDTQYF. The chain has TRBV10-2 and TRBJ2-3; a weak D match, TRBD2 (6 bases). The CDR3 runs 15 residues. V shed 5 bases and J shed 3 bases, with 15 bases lying between them. Germline lookup yields CDR1 WSHSY and CDR2 SAAADI.

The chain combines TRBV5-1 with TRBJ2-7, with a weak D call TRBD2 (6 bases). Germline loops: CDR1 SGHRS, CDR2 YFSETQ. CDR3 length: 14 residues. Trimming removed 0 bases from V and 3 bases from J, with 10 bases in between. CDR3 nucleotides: TGCGCCAGCAGCTTGGTAGCGGAGGACTACGAGCAGTACTTC. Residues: CASSLVAEDYEQYF.

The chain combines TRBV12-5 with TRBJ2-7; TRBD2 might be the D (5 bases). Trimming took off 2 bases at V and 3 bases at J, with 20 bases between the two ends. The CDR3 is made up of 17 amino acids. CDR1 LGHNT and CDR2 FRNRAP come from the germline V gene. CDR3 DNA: TGTGCTAGTGGTTTGTCTGTCTCGTATGTAGGAGGCTACGAGCAGTACTTC. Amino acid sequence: CASGLSVSYVGGYEQYF.

Written as DNA, the CDR3 is TGTGCCAGCAGTCGCGACAGGGCCTATGGCTACACCTTC. Protein: CASSRDRAYGYTF. This chain links TRBV6-2 or TRBV6-3 with TRBJ1-2; TRBD1 agrees at 7 bases. This CDR3 contains 13 residues. Germline CDR1 is MNHEY and CDR2 is SVGEGT. V lost 5 bases to trimming and J lost 4 bases; unmatched junction nucleotides: 4.

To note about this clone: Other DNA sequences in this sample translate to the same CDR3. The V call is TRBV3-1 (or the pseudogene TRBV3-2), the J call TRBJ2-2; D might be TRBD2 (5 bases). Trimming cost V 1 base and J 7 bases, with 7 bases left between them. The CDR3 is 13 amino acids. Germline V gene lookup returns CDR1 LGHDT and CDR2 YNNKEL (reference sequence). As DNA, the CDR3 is TGTGCCAGCAGCCAAGCCCGGGGCGGGGAGCTGTTTTTT. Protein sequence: CASSQARGGELFF.

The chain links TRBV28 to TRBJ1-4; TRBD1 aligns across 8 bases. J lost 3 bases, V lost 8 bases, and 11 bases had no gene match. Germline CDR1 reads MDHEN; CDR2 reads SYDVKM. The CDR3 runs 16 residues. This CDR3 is CASGTDRELSNEKLFF. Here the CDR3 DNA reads TGTGCCAGCGGCACGGACAGGGAGCTATCTAATGAAAAACTGTTTTTT.

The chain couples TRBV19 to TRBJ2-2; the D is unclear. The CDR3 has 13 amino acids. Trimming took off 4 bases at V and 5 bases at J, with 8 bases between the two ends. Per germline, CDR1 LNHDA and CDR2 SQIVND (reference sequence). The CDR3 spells CASSTTLTGELFF. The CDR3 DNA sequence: TGTGCCAGTAGTACCACTTTAACCGGGGAGCTGTTTTTT.

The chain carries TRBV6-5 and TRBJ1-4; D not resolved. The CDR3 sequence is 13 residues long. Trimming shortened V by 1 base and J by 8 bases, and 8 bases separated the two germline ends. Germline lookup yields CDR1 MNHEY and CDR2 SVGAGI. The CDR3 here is CASSYLAGEKLFF. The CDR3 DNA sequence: TGTGCCAGCAGTTACTTAGCGGGGGAAAAACTGTTTTTT.

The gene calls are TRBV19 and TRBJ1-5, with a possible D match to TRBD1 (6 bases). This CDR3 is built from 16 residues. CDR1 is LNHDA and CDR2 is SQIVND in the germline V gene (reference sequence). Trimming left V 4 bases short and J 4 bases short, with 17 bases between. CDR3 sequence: CASSNRATGINQPQHF. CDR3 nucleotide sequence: TGTGCCAGTAGTAACAGGGCTACGGGAATAAATCAGCCCCAGCATTTT.

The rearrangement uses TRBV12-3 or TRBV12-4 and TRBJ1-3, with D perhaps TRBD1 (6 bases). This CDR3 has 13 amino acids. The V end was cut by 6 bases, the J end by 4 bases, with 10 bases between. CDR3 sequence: CASRDRGGNTIYF. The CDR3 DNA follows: TGTGCCAGCAGGGATAGGGGGGGAAACACCATATATTTT.

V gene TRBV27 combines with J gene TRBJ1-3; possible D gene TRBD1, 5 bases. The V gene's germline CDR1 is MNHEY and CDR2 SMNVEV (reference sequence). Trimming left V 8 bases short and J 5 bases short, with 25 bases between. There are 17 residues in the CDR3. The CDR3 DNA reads TGTGCCAGCCCCTCCAAGTTTCGTGACAGATCTCGAAACACCATATATTTT. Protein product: CASPSKFRDRSRNTIYF.

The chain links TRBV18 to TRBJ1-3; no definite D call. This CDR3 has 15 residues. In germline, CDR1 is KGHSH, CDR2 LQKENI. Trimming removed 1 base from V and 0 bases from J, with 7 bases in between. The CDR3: CASSPRAGSGNTIYF. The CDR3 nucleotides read TGTGCCAGCTCACCACGAGCGGGCTCTGGAAACACCATATATTTT.

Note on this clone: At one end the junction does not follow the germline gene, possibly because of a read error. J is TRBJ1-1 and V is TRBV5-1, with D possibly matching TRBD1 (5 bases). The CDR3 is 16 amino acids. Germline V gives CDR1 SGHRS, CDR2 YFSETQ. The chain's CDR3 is CASSLVDTSGNPEAFF. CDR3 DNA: TGCGCCAGCAGCTTGGTGGACACTTCAGGGAACCCTGAAGCTTTCTTT.

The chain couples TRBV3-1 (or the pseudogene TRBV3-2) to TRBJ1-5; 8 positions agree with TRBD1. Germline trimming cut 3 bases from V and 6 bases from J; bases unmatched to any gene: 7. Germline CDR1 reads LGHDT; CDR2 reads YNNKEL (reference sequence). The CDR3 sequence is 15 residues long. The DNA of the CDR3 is TGTGCCAGCAGCCAGGATTGGACAGGGCTTCAGCCCCAGCATTTT. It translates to CASSQDWTGLQPQHF.

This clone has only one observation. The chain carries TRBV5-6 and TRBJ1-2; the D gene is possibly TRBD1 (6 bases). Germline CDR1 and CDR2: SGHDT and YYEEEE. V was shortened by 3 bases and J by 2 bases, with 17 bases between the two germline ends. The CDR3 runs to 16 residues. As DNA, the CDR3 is TGTGCCAGCAGCTGGGACATACAGGGACCGAACTATGGCTACACCTTC. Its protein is CASSWDIQGPNYGYTF. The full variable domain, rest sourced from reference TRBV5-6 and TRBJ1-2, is DAGVTQSPTHLIKTRGQQVTLRCSPKSGHDTVSWYQQALGQGPQFIFQYYEEEERQRGNFPDRFSGHQFPNYSSELNVNALLLGDSALYLCASSWDIQGPNYGYTFGSGTRLTVV.

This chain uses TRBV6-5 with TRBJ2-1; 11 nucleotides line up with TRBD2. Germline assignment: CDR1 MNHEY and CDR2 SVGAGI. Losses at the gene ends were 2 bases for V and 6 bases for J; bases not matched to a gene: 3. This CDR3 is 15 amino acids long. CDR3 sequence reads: CASSYTSGGVNEQFF. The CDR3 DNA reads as TGTGCCAGCAGTTACACTAGCGGGGGTGTCAATGAGCAGTTCTTC.

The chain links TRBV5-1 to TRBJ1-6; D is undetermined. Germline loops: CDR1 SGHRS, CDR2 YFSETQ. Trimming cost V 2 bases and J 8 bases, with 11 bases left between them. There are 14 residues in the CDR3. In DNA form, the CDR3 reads TGCGCCAGCAGCTTAGAGGGATTTGATTCACCCCTCCACTTT. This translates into CASSLEGFDSPLHF. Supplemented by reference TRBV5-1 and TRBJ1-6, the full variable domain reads KAGVTQTPRYLIKTRGQQVTLSCSPISGHRSVSWYQQTPGQGLQFLFEYFSETQRNKGNFPGRFSGRQFSNSRSEMNVSTLELGDSALYLCASSLEGFDSPLHFGNGTRLTVT.

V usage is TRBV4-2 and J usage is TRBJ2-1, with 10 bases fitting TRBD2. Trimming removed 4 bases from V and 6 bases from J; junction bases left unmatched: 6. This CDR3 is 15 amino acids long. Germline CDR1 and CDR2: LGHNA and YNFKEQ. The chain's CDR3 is CASSRERGGRNEQFF. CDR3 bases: TGTGCCAGCAGCCGTGAGCGGGGGGGGCGCAATGAGCAGTTCTTC.

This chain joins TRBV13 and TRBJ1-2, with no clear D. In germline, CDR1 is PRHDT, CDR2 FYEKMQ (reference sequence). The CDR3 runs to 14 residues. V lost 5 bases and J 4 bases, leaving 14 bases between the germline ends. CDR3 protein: CASSDMGDSYGYTF. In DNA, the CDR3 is TGTGCCAGCAGCGATATGGGAGATTCCTATGGCTACACCTTC.

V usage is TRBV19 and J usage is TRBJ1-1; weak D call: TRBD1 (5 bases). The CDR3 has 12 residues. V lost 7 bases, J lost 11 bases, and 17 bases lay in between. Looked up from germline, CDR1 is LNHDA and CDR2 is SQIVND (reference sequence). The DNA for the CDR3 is TGTGCCAGTAAAGACCTCCAAAGGGGCGCTTTCTTT. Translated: CASKDLQRGAFF.

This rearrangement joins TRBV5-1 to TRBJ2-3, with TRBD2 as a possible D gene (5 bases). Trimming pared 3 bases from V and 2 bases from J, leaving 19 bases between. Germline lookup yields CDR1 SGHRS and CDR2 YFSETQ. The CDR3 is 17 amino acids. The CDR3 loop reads CASSSDPGLADTDTQYF. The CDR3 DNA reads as TGCGCCAGCAGCTCCGATCCAGGACTTGCGGACACAGATACGCAGTATTTT.

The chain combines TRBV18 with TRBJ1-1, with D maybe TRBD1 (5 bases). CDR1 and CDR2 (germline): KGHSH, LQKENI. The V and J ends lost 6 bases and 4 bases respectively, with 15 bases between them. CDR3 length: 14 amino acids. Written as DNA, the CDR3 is TGTGCCAGCTCGGTCCGGGGGGAGGGCACTGAAGCTTTCTTT. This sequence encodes CASSVRGEGTEAFF.

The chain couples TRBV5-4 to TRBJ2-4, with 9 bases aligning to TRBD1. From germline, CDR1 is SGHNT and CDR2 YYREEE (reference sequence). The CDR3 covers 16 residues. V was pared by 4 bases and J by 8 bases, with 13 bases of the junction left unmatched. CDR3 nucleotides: TGTGCCAGCAGCCCGGGGTGGGGGACAGGGAGAGACATTCAGTACTTC. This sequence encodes CASSPGWGTGRDIQYF.

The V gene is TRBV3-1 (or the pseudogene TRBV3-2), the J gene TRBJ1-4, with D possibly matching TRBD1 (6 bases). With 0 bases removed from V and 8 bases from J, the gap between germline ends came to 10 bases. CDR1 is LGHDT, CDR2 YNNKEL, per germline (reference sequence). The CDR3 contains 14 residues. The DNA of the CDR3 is TGTGCCAGCAGCCAAGATTGGACAGCAGAAAAACTGTTTTTT. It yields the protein CASSQDWTAEKLFF.